This T cell receptor (beta chain) was captured by sequencing in a study of cytomegalovirus exposure and HLA in healthy donors. This clone was detected a few times. This PCR relied on a set of 60 Vbeta primers and 13 Jbeta primers. The repertoire was sequenced with immunoSEQ multiplex PCR; TCRdb's copy has only in-frame clones and lacks some. The data contain around 150,000 clones, 60% to 85% of them singletons. Sample: PBMCs. This clonotype was obtained from a woman under 40 in good health and CMV-seronegative.

CDR3 in DNA: TGCGCCAGCAGCTCAGGGGGCACTGAAGCTTTCTTT. Its translation is CASSSGGTEAFF. The V call is TRBV5-1, the J call TRBJ1-1; 7 nucleotides align to TRBD1. Germline V gene data show CDR1 as SGHRS and CDR2 as YFSETQ. The CDR3 spans 12 residues. V lost 3 bases to trimming and J lost 4 bases; unmatched junction nucleotides: 0.